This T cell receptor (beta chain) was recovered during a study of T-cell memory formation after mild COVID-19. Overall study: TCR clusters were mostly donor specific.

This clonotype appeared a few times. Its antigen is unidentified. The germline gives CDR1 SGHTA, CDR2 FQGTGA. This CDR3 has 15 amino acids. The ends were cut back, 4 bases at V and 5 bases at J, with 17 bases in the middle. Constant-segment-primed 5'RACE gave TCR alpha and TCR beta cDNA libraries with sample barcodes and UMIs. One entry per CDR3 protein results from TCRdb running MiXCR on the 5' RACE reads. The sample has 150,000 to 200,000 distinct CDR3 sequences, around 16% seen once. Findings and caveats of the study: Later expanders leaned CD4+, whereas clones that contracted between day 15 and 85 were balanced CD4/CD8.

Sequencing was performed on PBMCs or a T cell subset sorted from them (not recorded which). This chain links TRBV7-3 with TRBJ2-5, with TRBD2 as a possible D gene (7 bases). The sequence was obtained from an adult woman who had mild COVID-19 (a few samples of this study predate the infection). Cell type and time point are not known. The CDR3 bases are TGTGCCAGCAGCTCAATGAGGGGGGGCGAGGAGACCCAGTACTTC. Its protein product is CASSSMRGGEETQYF.